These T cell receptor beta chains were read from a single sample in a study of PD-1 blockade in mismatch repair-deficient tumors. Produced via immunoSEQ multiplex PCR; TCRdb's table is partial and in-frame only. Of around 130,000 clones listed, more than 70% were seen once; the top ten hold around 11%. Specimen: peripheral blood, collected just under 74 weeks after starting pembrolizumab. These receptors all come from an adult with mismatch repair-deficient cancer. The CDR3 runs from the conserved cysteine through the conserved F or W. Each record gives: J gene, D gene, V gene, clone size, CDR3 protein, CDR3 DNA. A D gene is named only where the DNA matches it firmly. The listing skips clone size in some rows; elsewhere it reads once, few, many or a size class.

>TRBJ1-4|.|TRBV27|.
CASSLLGTPNEKLFF
TGTGCCAGCAGTTTATTGGGGACTCCTAATGAAAAACTGTTTTTT
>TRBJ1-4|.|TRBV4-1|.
CASSQGPTRELKLFF
TGCGCCAGCAGCCAAGGACCGACTCGCGAACTAAAACTGTTTTTT
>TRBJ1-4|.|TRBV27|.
CASSPQTWATNEKLFF
TGTGCCAGCAGTCCGCAGACATGGGCAACTAATGAAAAACTGTTTTTT
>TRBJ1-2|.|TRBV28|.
CASSFLPLEGGGYTF
TGTGCCAGCAGTTTTCTACCTTTGGAGGGGGGTGGCTACACCTTC
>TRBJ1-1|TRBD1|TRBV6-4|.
CASSYSPDRGAFF
TGTGCCAGCAGTTACTCCCCGGACAGGGGAGCTTTCTTT
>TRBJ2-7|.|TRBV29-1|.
CSVEWQDSSYEQYF
TGCAGCGTTGAGTGGCAGGACAGCTCCTACGAGCAGTACTTC
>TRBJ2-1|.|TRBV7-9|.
CASSLGPHNEQFF
TGTGCCAGCAGCTTGGGACCTCACAATGAGCAGTTCTTC
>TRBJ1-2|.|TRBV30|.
CAWTRGGATNYGYTF
TGTGCCTGGACGCGAGGGGGGGCGACTAACTATGGCTACACCTTC
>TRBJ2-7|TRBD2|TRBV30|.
CAWSATTGNLAGVSYEQYF
TGTGCCTGGAGTGCCACCACAGGGAATCTAGCGGGAGTATCCTACGAGCAGTACTTC
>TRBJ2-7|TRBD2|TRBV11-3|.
CASTLAGEGHEQYF
TGTGCCAGTACCCTAGCGGGAGAAGGCCACGAGCAGTACTTC
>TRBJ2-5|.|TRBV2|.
CASTRSLETQYF
TGTGCCAGCACCCGGTCCTTAGAGACCCAGTACTTC
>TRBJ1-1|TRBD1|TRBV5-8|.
CASGDRGRQAEAFF
TGTGCCAGCGGGGACAGGGGGCGCCAGGCTGAAGCTTTCTTT
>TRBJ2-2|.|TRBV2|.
CASSESGQGLTGELFF
TGTGCCAGCAGTGAATCCGGTCAGGGACTCACCGGGGAGCTGTTTTTT
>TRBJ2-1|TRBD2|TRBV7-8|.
CASSLELAGVNEQFF
TGTGCCAGCAGCTTAGAACTAGCGGGCGTGAATGAGCAGTTCTTC
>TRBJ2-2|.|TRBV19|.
CASSIGLTKTGELFF
TGTGCCAGTAGTATAGGGCTTACGAAGACCGGGGAGCTGTTTTTT
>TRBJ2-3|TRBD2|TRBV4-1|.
CASSLRTSGSTDTQYF
TGCGCCAGCAGCTTGCGGACTAGCGGGAGCACAGATACGCAGTATTTT
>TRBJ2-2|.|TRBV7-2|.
CASSWASPYTKRNTGELFF
TGTGCCAGCAGCTGGGCGTCCCCGTACACGAAAAGAAACACCGGGGAGCTGTTTTTT
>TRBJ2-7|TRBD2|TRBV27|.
CASSSSGFPYEQYF
TGTGCCAGCAGTTCTAGCGGGTTCCCCTACGAGCAGTACTTC
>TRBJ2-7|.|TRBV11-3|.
CASSLTSWGEQYF
TGTGCCAGCAGCTTAACTAGTTGGGGCGAGCAGTACTTC
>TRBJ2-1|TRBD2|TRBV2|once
CASKKSGISINEQFF
TGTGCCAGCAAAAAAAGCGGGATCAGTATAAATGAGCAGTTCTTC
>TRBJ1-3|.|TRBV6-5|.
CASSPSGSWGNTIYF
TGTGCCAGCAGTCCATCAGGGTCGTGGGGAAACACCATATATTTT
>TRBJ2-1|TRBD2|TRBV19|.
CASSIDHEGSGTYNEQFF
TGTGCCAGTAGTATAGATCACGAGGGTAGCGGGACCTACAATGAGCAGTTCTTC
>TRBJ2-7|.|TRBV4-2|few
CASSHQGPTYEQYF
TGTGCCAGCAGCCACCAAGGACCGACCTACGAGCAGTACTTC
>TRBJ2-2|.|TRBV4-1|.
CASSHLGSASGELFF
TGCGCCAGCAGCCACTTAGGGTCCGCATCCGGGGAGCTGTTTTTT
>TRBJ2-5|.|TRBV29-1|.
CSVEDQGTEETQYF
TGCAGCGTTGAAGATCAGGGCACGGAAGAGACCCAGTACTTC
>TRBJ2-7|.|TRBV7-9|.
CASSLGWNEQYF
TGTGCCAGCAGCTTAGGATGGAACGAGCAGTACTTC
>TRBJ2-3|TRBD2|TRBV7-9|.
CASSLVLTSGSDTQYF
TGTGCCAGCAGCTTAGTTTTGACTAGCGGGAGCGATACGCAGTATTTT
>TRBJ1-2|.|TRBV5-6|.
CASSLSNYGYTF
TGTGCCAGCAGCTTGTCTAACTATGGCTACACCTTC
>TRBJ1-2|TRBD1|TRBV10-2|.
CASSEGDSHYGYTF
TGCGCCAGCAGTGAAGGGGACAGTCACTATGGCTACACCTTC
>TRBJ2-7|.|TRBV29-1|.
CSAGSPGTRPYEQYF
TGCAGCGCCGGGAGCCCGGGGACCCGACCCTACGAGCAGTACTTC
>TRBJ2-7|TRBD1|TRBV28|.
CASRIGTGGYEQYF
TGTGCCAGCAGGATCGGGACAGGGGGCTACGAGCAGTACTTC
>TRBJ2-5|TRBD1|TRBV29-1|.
CSVEDPRQRQGETQYF
TGCAGCGTTGAAGATCCCCGCCAACGACAGGGCGAGACCCAGTACTTC
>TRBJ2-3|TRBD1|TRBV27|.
CASNHLSPTGSSTDTQYF
TGTGCCAGCAATCACCTCTCACCGACAGGGTCTAGCACAGATACGCAGTATTTT
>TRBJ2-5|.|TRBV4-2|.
CASSQEADQETQYF
TGTGCCAGCAGCCAAGAGGCGGACCAAGAGACCCAGTACTTC
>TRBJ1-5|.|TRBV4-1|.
CASSQERAGNQPQHF
TGCGCCAGCAGCCAAGAACGGGCAGGCAATCAGCCCCAGCATTTT
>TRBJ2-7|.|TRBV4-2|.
CASSQVAGEVGEQYF
TGTGCCAGCAGCCAAGTAGCAGGGGAGGTCGGCGAGCAGTACTTC
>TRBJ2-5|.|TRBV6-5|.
CASSTGPPETQYF
TGTGCCAGCAGTACCGGGCCCCCGGAGACCCAGTACTTC
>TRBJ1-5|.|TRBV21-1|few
CASSKGVTGRNQPQHF
TGTGCCAGCAGCAAAGGTGTGACAGGACGCAATCAGCCCCAGCATTTT
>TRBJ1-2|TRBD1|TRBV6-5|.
CASSYSRTGRENTF
TGTGCCAGCAGTTACTCGCGGACAGGGAGGGAGAACACCTTC
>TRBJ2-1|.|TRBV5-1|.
CANSLVGGINEQFF
TGCGCCAACAGCTTGGTGGGGGGAATCAATGAGCAGTTCTTC
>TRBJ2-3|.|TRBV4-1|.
CASSQERSYDPHTQYF
TGCGCCAGCAGCCAAGAACGGAGTTACGATCCGCATACGCAGTATTTT
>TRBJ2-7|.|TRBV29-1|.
CSVEGSEGSSYEQYF
TGCAGCGTTGAAGGGTCGGAGGGTAGCTCCTACGAGCAGTACTTC
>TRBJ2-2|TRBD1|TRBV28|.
CASSLLYIKGTGWKSGGELFF
TGTGCCAGCAGTTTACTATACATAAAAGGGACAGGGTGGAAGTCGGGCGGGGAGCTGTTTTTT
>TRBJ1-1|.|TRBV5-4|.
CASSADKNTEAFF
TGTGCCAGCAGCGCGGACAAGAACACTGAAGCTTTCTTT
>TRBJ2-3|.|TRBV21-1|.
CATYRVSTDTQYF
TGTGCCACTTACAGGGTAAGTACAGATACGCAGTATTTT
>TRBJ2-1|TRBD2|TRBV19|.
CASSMRLAGGLPYNEQFF
TGTGCCAGTAGTATGAGGCTAGCGGGAGGGTTGCCCTACAATGAGCAGTTCTTC
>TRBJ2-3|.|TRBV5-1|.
CASSLFPGTSTDTQYF
TGCGCCAGCAGCTTGTTTCCGGGAACTAGCACAGATACGCAGTATTTT
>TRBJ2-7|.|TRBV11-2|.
CASSRGTISHEQYF
TGTGCCAGCAGTCGAGGGACCATATCCCACGAGCAGTACTTC
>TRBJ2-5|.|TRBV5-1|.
CASSRGETQYF
TGCGCCAGCAGCAGGGGGGAGACCCAGTACTTC
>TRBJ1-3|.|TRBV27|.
CASSPSPAGDGNTIYF
TGTGCCAGCAGTCCCTCCCCAGCAGGGGATGGAAACACCATATATTTT
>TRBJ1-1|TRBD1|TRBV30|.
CAWRPGQGTAFF
TGTGCCTGGAGGCCCGGACAGGGCACTGCTTTCTTT
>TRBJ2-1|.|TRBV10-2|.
CASSGTPPSYNEQFF
TGCGCCAGCAGCGGGACTCCCCCCTCCTACAATGAGCAGTTCTTC
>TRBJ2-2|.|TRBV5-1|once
CASSTTSNTGELFF
TGCGCCAGCAGCACTACATCGAACACCGGGGAGCTGTTTTTT
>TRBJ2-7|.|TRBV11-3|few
CASSPRRAPYEQYF
TGTGCCAGCAGCCCCAGACGGGCCCCCTACGAGCAGTACTTC
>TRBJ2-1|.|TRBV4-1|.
CASSQDLASSYNEQFF
TGCGCCAGCAGCCAAGATTTGGCTAGCAGTTACAATGAGCAGTTCTTC
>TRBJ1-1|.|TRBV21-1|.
CASRSGQINTEAFF
TGTGCCAGCAGATCGGGACAAATTAACACTGAAGCTTTCTTT
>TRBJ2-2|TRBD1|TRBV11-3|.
CASSLESRQGAWTGELFF
TGTGCCAGCAGCTTAGAATCCCGACAGGGGGCTTGGACCGGGGAGCTGTTTTTT
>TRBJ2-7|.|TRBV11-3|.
CASSSQTGPPYEQYF
TGTGCCAGCAGCTCCCAGACAGGTCCCCCCTACGAGCAGTACTTC